What follows are 30 T cell receptor beta chains derived from one specimen sequenced in a study of blood T cell repertoires in COVID-19. The method was immunoSEQ multiplex PCR; TCRdb's version includes in-frame clones alone and lacks a portion of them. This table has 120,000 to 150,000 clones, under 85% appearing once. What was sequenced was peripheral blood. The receptors originated from a woman aged 80 or older in a cohort sampled during active or convalescent COVID-19.

This chain connects TRBV5-6 to TRBJ1-2, with TRBD1 as a possible D gene (5 bases). Germline V gene data show CDR1 as SGHDT and CDR2 as YYEEEE. The V end was cut by 2 bases, the J end by 4 bases, with 9 bases between. CDR3 length: 13 amino acids. CDR3 loop: CASSFRASYGYTF. Written as DNA, the CDR3 is TGTGCCAGCAGCTTCAGGGCTAGCTATGGCTACACCTTC.

This clone came up a few times. The rearrangement links TRBV5-6 to TRBJ2-3; TRBD2 matches at 15 bases. This CDR3 spans 17 amino acids. CDR1 and CDR2 from the germline V gene are SGHDT and YYEEEE. V lost 2 bases to trimming and J lost 7 bases; unmatched junction nucleotides: 8. The CDR3 reads CASSFGLAGGRLNTQYF. CDR3 nucleotides: TGTGCCAGCAGCTTCGGACTAGCGGGGGGGCGGTTAAATACGCAGTATTTT.

The V gene is TRBV30, the J gene TRBJ1-1; 8 bases match TRBD1. The V gene's germline CDR1 is GTSNPN and CDR2 SVGIG (reference sequence). V shed 2 bases, J shed 10 bases, and the junction held 6 bases outside the gene matches. The CDR3 length is 12 residues. The CDR3 here is CAWSTVQGVAFF. Written as DNA, the CDR3 is TGTGCCTGGAGTACAGTACAGGGGGTAGCTTTCTTT.

This chain connects TRBV18 to TRBJ1-4, with D perhaps matching TRBD1 (5 bases). The CDR3 is 15 amino acids. V dropped 6 bases and J dropped 8 bases, with 19 bases sitting between them. CDR1 and CDR2 (germline): KGHSH, LQKENI. The DNA of the CDR3 is TGTGCCAGCTCCCTAGGGGTTGGGGATCGCGAAAAACTGTTTTTT. Amino acids: CASSLGVGDREKLFF.

CDR3: CASSNEGGETQYF. As DNA, the CDR3 is TGTGCCAGCAGTAACGAGGGCGGTGAGACCCAGTACTTC. V gene TRBV27 combines with J gene TRBJ2-5; D might be TRBD2 (5 bases). Germline CDR1 is MNHEY and CDR2 is SMNVEV (reference sequence). Trimming cost V 5 bases and J 5 bases, with 12 bases left between them. CDR3 size: 13 residues.

The V call is TRBV2, the J call TRBJ2-1, with unresolved D. The germline CDR1 and CDR2 sequences are SNHLY and FYNNEI. The germline V and J ends were trimmed by 4 bases and 4 bases, with 5 bases remaining between them. The CDR3 contains 12 residues. This chain's CDR3 is CASSALYNEQFF. Written as DNA, the CDR3 is TGTGCCAGCAGTGCTCTGTACAATGAGCAGTTCTTC.

This chain uses TRBV7-8 with TRBJ2-6, with D hard to call. Germline V CDR1 and CDR2: SGHVS, FQNEAQ. This CDR3 contains 18 residues. V was cut by 1 base and J by 0 bases, with 13 bases left in between. This CDR3 is CASSLEPTPSSGANVLTF. The CDR3 DNA reads as TGTGCCAGCAGCTTAGAACCGACTCCAAGCTCTGGGGCCAACGTCCTGACTTTC.

J is TRBJ1-6 and V is TRBV2, with D maybe TRBD1 (5 bases). The CDR3 spans 15 residues. Germline loops: CDR1 SNHLY, CDR2 FYNNEI. V lost 8 bases, J lost 1 base, and 12 bases lay in between. DNA of the CDR3: TGTGCCAGCGTAGGGGTCTTTTCCTATAATTCACCCCTCCACTTT. Amino acids: CASVGVFSYNSPLHF.

This sequence joins TRBV7-2 and TRBJ1-1; D is uncertain. Germline V gene lookup returns CDR1 SGHTA and CDR2 FQGNSA. There are 14 residues in the CDR3. Trimming took off 2 bases at V and 1 base at J, with 8 bases between the two ends. The CDR3 is CASSLYRGNTEAFF. In nucleotides, the CDR3 is TGTGCCAGCAGCTTATATAGAGGGAACACTGAAGCTTTCTTT.

CDR3 loop: CASSFSRGEYGYTF. In DNA, the CDR3 is TGTGCCAGCAGTTTTTCCAGGGGAGAGTATGGCTACACCTTC. The V and J genes are TRBV28 and TRBJ1-2, with D perhaps matching TRBD1 (6 bases). The CDR3 runs to 14 residues. CDR1 is MDHEN, CDR2 SYDVKM, per germline. The V end lost 3 bases, the J end lost 5 bases, and 13 bases lay between the germline ends.

This clone was observed once. The chain uses TRBV2 and TRBJ2-1; 9 bases line up with TRBD1. CDR1 and CDR2 (germline): SNHLY, FYNNEI. The V segment lost 6 bases and the J segment 1 base; nucleotides outside the gene matches: 4. CDR3 length equals 15 residues. This CDR3 reads CASRADRGSYNEQFF. The CDR3 coding sequence is TGTGCCAGCAGGGCCGACAGGGGGTCCTACAATGAGCAGTTCTTC.

The CDR3 here is CASSRDSPNSPLHF. The CDR3 nucleotides read TGTGCCAGCAGTCGGGACAGCCCAAATTCACCCCTCCACTTT. The rearrangement links TRBV6-2 or TRBV6-3 to TRBJ1-6; 7 nucleotides line up with TRBD1. CDR1 MNHEY and CDR2 SVGEGT come from the germline V gene. This CDR3 contains 14 residues. With 5 bases clipped from V and 7 bases from J, the junction kept 5 bases outside the gene matches.

This clone was observed a few times. CDR3 DNA: TGTGCCAGCAGCACGACAGGGTTCACTGAAGCTTTCTTT. This encodes CASSTTGFTEAFF. V and J are TRBV7-3 and TRBJ1-1; 7 bases agree with TRBD1. The CDR3 sequence is 13 residues long. In germline, CDR1 is SGHTA, CDR2 FQGTGA. Trimming cost V 5 bases and J 4 bases; bases outside gene matches: 4. The whole variable domain, remainder taken from reference TRBV7-3 and TRBJ1-1, is GAGVSQTPSNKVTEKGKYVELRCDPISGHTALYWYRQSLGQGPEFLIYFQGTGAADDSGLPNDRFFAVRPEGSVSTLKIQRTERGDSAVYLCASSTTGFTEAFFGQGTRLTVV.

The V call is TRBV18, the J call TRBJ1-6, with TRBD1 matching over 10 bases. V lost 4 bases, J lost 8 bases, and 8 bases stayed unmatched. Per germline, CDR1 KGHSH and CDR2 LQKENI. This CDR3 is built from 16 residues. Here the CDR3 reads CASSLRGQGYDSPLHF. The CDR3 nucleotides are TGTGCCAGCTCACTCCGGGGACAGGGGTATGATTCACCCCTCCACTTT. The full variable domain, its missing parts supplied by reference TRBV18 and TRBJ1-6, is NAGVMQNPRHLVRRRGQEARLRCSPMKGHSHVYWYRQLPEEGLKFMVYLQKENIIDESGMPKERFSAEFPKEGPSILRIQQVVRGDSAAYFCASSLRGQGYDSPLHFGNGTRLTVT.

The chain links TRBV2 to TRBJ2-2; TRBD1 might be the D (6 bases). CDR1 and CDR2 (germline): SNHLY, FYNNEI. The CDR3 contains 15 residues. With 2 bases removed from V and 7 bases from J, the gap between germline ends came to 14 bases. The DNA of the CDR3 is TGTGCCAGCAGTGAACTTGGTTCAGGGGTCGGGGAGCTGTTTTTT. Its translation: CASSELGSGVGELFF.

The CDR3 DNA reads TGTGCCAGCAGCTTATCGGGGATCCCCACAGATACGCAGTATTTT. Its protein is CASSLSGIPTDTQYF. This chain uses TRBV7-3 with TRBJ2-3; a possible D gene is TRBD2 (5 bases). The CDR3 loop spans 15 amino acids. Germline-derived CDR1 and CDR2 are SGHTA and FQGTGA. V lost 2 bases to trimming and J lost 2 bases, with 11 bases between them.

Remarks on this clone: Additional DNA sequences in this sample encode the identical CDR3. This chain uses TRBV5-1 with TRBJ2-5, with 11 nucleotides matching TRBD2. The CDR3 totals 14 residues. Germline CDR1 reads SGHRS; CDR2 reads YFSETQ. V was pared by 0 bases and J by 5 bases, with 0 bases of the junction left unmatched. Here the CDR3 reads CASSLGLAGETQYF. The CDR3 nucleotides read TGCGCCAGCAGCTTGGGACTAGCGGGGGAGACCCAGTACTTC.

The gene calls are TRBV28 and TRBJ1-3; possible D gene TRBD1, 6 bases. Trimming removed 5 bases from V and 0 bases from J, with 11 bases in between. Germline CDR1 is MDHEN and CDR2 is SYDVKM. The CDR3 consists of 15 residues. The CDR3 DNA reads as TGTGCCAGCAGTCCGACAGGACTCTCTGGAAACACCATATATTTT. Translated, it gives CASSPTGLSGNTIYF.

The V and J genes are TRBV5-6 and TRBJ2-7, with 8 bases identical to TRBD2. The CDR3 length is 14 residues. Germline V CDR1 and CDR2: SGHDT, YYEEEE. V lost 2 bases, J lost 6 bases, and 7 bases stayed unmatched. The CDR3 nucleotides read TGTGCCAGCAGCTTACGCGGGGGGTCAGGCGAGCAGTACGTC. Protein product: CASSLRGGSGEQYV.

The chain employs TRBV4-2 and TRBJ2-1; D is unresolved. The ends were cut back, 3 bases at V and 0 bases at J, with 6 bases in the middle. Germline CDR1 LGHNA, CDR2 YNFKEQ. CDR3 length: 14 residues. As DNA, the CDR3 is TGTGCCAGCAGCCAGGCATCCTCCTACAATGAGCAGTTCTTC. Translation gives CASSQASSYNEQFF.

The V and J genes are TRBV24-1 and TRBJ2-2; TRBD1 aligns across 7 bases. The CDR3 is 16 amino acids. Germline V gene data show CDR1 as KGHDR and CDR2 as SFDVKD. V shed 0 bases and J 3 bases; nucleotides not matched to a gene: 3. The CDR3 DNA sequence: TGTGCCACCAGTGATTTGGGGACAGATCACACCGGGGAGCTGTTTTTT. Translating gives CATSDLGTDHTGELFF.

This clone was detected only once. V usage is TRBV3-1 (or the pseudogene TRBV3-2) and J usage is TRBJ2-7; 8 nucleotides align to TRBD1. This CDR3 comprises 20 residues. Germline V gives CDR1 LGHDT, CDR2 YNNKEL (reference sequence). Losses at the gene ends were 0 bases for V and 0 bases for J; bases not matched to a gene: 16. CDR3 coding DNA: TGTGCCAGCAGCCAAGAACCCAGGGGGCGTGAAGGTGGGGGCTCCTACGAGCAGTACGTC. Protein sequence: CASSQEPRGREGGGSYEQYV.

The gene calls are TRBV30 and TRBJ2-3; 7 bases align to TRBD1. The trim removed 1 base at V and 1 base at J, leaving 8 bases unmatched. CDR3 length equals 16 residues. The germline V gene has CDR1 GTSNPN and CDR2 SVGIG (reference sequence). DNA of the CDR3: TGTGCCTGGAGTGCCCTTCGGGACAGCGGCACAGATACGCAGTATTTT. It codes for CAWSALRDSGTDTQYF.

The chain recombines TRBV9 with TRBJ2-5; D is uncertain. In germline, CDR1 is SGDLS, CDR2 YYNGEE. This CDR3 spans 14 amino acids. V dropped 4 bases and J dropped 2 bases, with 12 bases sitting between them. The CDR3 DNA sequence: TGTGCCAGCAGCTCCCAGAGGTCACAAGAGACCCAGTACTTC. This translates into CASSSQRSQETQYF.

The chain combines TRBV18 with TRBJ2-5, with 7 bases lining up with TRBD1. Germline V lookup: CDR1 KGHSH, CDR2 LQKENI. V was clipped by 2 bases and J by 4 bases; unmatched bases: 4. This CDR3 spans 14 amino acids. The CDR3: CASSPTPGGETQYF. The CDR3 region has the DNA TGTGCCAGCTCACCAACGCCAGGGGGAGAGACCCAGTACTTC.

The J gene is TRBJ2-1, the V gene TRBV7-3; D not certain. The V end lost 5 bases, the J end lost 2 bases, and 7 bases lay between the germline ends. Germline-derived CDR1 and CDR2 are SGHTA and FQGTGA. The CDR3 is made up of 13 amino acids. The CDR3 DNA reads as TGTGCCAGCAGCGTAAACACCTACAATGAGCAGTTCTTC. This codes for CASSVNTYNEQFF.

The rearrangement links TRBV6-1 to TRBJ1-2; 10 positions match TRBD1. Germline V lookup: CDR1 MNHNS, CDR2 SASEGT. This CDR3 contains 15 residues. The ends lost 2 bases at V and 4 bases at J; junction bases unmatched: 4. Here the CDR3 reads CASSERQGALYGYTF. The CDR3 nucleotides are TGTGCCAGCAGTGAAAGACAGGGGGCCCTCTATGGCTACACCTTC.

The rearrangement links TRBV28 to TRBJ1-1, with unresolved D. The CDR3 runs to 14 residues. In germline, CDR1 is MDHEN, CDR2 SYDVKM. Trimming pared 5 bases from V and 5 bases from J, leaving 15 bases between. The CDR3 sequence: CASSRTAGRTEAFF. The DNA for the CDR3 is TGTGCCAGCAGTAGGACCGCGGGAAGGACTGAAGCTTTCTTT.

This CDR3 reads CASSQEFSLGTQYF. The CDR3 region has the DNA TGTGCCAGCAGCCAAGAATTCAGTCTAGGTACGCAGTATTTT. The chain joins TRBV3-1 (or the pseudogene TRBV3-2) to TRBJ2-3, with D unresolved. Germline values: CDR1 LGHDT, CDR2 YNNKEL (reference sequence). V shed 0 bases and J shed 8 bases, with 12 bases lying between them. The CDR3 spans 14 residues.

The CDR3 coding sequence is TGTGCCAGCAGCTTATTTCGGACCGGGGGGGGTGGCTACACCTTC. Translating it yields CASSLFRTGGGGYTF. The rearrangement uses TRBV7-9 and TRBJ1-2; TRBD1 might be the D (5 bases). Trimming stripped 2 bases from V and 7 bases from J, with 17 bases between. The CDR3 loop spans 15 amino acids. Germline CDR1 and CDR2: SEHNR and FQNEAQ (reference sequence).